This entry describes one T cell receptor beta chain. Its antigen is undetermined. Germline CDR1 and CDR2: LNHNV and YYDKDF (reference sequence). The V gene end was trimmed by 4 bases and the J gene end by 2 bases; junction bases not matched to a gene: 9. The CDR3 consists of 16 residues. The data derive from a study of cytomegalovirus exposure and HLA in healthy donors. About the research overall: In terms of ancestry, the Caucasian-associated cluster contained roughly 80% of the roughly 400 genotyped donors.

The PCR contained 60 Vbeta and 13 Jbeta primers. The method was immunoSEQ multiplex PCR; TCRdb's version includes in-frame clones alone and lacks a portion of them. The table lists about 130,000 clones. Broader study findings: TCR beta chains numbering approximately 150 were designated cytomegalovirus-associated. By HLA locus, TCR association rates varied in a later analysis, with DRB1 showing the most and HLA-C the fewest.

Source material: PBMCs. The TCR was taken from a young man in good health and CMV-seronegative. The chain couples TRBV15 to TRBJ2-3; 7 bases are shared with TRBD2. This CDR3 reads CATSTWGGEYTDTQYF. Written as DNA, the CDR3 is TGTGCCACCAGCACTTGGGGGGGAGAATACACAGATACGCAGTATTTT.